This record covers a single TCR beta chain. This sample is part of a study of blood T cell repertoires in COVID-19. TCRdb's copy holds only in-frame clones and misses some; the assay was immunoSEQ multiplex PCR. Among 240,000 or so clones listed, 85% to 90% were seen once. Unmatched junction bases numbered 6, after V lost 3 bases and J lost 5 bases. The CDR3 is made up of 15 amino acids. Germline V gene lookup returns CDR1 KGHSH and CDR2 LQKENI. The specimen sequenced was PBMCs or T cells enriched from blood (not recorded which). The clonotype was recovered from a man in his forties or fifties who had been exposed to COVID-19. V and J are TRBV18 and TRBJ2-5, with TRBD2 matching 10 bases. In nucleotides, the CDR3 is TGTGCCAGCTCACCGAGCGGGAGGGCCGGGGAGACCCAGTACTTC. It is translated as CASSPSGRAGETQYF.